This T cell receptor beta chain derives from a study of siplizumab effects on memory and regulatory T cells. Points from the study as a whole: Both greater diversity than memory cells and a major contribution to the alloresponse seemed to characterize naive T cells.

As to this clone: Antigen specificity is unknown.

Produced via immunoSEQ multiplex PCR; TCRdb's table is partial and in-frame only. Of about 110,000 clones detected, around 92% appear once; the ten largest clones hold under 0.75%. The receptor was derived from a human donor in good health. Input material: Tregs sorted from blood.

CDR3 residues: CASSLIVGLSTDTQYF. The CDR3 coding sequence is TGCGCCAGCAGCTTGATAGTGGGACTAAGCACAGATACGCAGTATTTT. The chain carries TRBV5-1 and TRBJ2-3, with TRBD2 identical over 7 bases. Germline-derived CDR1 and CDR2 are SGHRS and YFSETQ. Trimming cost V 1 base and J 0 bases; bases outside gene matches: 5. This CDR3 has 16 amino acids.